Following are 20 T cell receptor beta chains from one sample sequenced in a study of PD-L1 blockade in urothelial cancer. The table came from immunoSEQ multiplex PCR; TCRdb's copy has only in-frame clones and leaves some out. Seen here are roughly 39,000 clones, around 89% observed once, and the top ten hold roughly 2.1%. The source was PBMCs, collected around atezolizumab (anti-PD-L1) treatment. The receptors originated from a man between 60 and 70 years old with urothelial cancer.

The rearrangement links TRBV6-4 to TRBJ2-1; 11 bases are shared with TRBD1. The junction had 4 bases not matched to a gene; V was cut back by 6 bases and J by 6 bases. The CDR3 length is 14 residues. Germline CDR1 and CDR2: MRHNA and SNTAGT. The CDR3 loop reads CASRSGQGVNEQFF. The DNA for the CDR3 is TGTGCCAGCAGATCGGGACAGGGGGTCAATGAGCAGTTCTTC.

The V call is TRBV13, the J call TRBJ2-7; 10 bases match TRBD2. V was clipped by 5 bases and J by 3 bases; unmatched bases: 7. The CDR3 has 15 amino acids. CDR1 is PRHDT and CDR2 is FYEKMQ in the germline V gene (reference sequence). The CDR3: CASSPGLAALYEQYF. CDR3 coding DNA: TGTGCCAGCAGCCCTGGACTAGCGGCCCTCTACGAGCAGTACTTC.

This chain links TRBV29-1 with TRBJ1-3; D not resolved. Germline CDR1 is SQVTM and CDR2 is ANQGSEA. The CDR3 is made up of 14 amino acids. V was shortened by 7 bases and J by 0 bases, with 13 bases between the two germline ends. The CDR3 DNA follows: TGCAGCGCTGCCGAGGAGTTCTCTGGAAACACCATATATTTT. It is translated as CSAAEEFSGNTIYF.

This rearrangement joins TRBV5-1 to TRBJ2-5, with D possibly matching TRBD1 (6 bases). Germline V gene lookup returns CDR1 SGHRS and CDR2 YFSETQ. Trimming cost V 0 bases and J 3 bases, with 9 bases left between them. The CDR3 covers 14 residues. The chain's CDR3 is CASSLDRVEETQYF. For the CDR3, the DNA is TGCGCCAGCAGCTTGGACAGGGTTGAAGAGACCCAGTACTTC.

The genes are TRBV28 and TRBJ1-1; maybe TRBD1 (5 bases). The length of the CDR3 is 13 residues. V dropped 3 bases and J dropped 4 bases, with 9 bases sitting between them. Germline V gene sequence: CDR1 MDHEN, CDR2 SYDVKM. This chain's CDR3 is CASSLARGTEAFF. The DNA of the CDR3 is TGTGCCAGCAGTTTGGCAAGGGGCACTGAAGCTTTCTTT.

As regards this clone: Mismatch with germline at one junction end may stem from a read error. The chain's CDR3 is CASRDRGETQYF. The CDR3 DNA reads as TGTGCAAGCAGGGACAGGGGGGAGACCCAGTACTTC. The rearrangement joins TRBV2 to TRBJ2-5, with TRBD1 identical over 11 bases. There are 12 residues in the CDR3. Per germline, CDR1 SNHLY and CDR2 FYNNEI.

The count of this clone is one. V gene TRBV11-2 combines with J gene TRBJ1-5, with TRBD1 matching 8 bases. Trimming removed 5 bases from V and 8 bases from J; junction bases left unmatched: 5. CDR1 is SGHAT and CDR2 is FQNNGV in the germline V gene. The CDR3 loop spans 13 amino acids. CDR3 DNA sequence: TGTGCCAGCAGCCGGACAGGGATTGAGCCCCAGCATTTT. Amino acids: CASSRTGIEPQHF.

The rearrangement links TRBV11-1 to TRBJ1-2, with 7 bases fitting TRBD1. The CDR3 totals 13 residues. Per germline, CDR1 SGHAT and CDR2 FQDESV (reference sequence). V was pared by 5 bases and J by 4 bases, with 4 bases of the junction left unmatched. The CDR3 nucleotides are TGTGCCAGCAGCGGCCAGGGGGTCTATGGCTACACCTTC. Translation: CASSGQGVYGYTF.

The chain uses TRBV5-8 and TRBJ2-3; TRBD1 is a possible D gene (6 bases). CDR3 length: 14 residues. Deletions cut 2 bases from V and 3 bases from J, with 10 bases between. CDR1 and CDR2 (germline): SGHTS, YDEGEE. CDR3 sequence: CASSLRGSTDTQYF. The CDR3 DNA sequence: TGTGCCAGCAGCTTAAGGGGGTCGACAGATACGCAGTATTTT.

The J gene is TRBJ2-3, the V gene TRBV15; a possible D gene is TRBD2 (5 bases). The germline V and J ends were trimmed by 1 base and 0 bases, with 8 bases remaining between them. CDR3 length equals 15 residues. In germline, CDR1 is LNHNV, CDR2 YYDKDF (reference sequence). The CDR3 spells CATSRVPGSTDTQYF. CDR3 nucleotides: TGTGCCACCAGCAGAGTGCCGGGAAGCACAGATACGCAGTATTTT.

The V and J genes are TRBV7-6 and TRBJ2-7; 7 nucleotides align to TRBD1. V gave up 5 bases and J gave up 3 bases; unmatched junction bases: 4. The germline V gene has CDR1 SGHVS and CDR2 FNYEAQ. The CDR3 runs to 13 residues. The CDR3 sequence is CASSRDSRYEQYF. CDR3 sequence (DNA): TGTGCCAGCAGCCGGGACAGCCGCTACGAGCAGTACTTC.

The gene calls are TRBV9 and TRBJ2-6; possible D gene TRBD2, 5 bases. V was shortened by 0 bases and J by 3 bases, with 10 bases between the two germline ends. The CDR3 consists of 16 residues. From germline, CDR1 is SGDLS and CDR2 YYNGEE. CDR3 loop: CASSVGDRGGANVLTF. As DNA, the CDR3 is TGTGCCAGCAGCGTAGGTGATCGGGGTGGGGCCAACGTCCTGACTTTC. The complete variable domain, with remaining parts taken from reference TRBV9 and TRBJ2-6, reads DSGVTQTPKHLITATGQRVTLRCSPRSGDLSVYWYQQSLDQGLQFLIQYYNGEERAKGNILERFSAQQFPDLHSELNLSSLELGDSALYFCASSVGDRGGANVLTFGAGSRLTVL.

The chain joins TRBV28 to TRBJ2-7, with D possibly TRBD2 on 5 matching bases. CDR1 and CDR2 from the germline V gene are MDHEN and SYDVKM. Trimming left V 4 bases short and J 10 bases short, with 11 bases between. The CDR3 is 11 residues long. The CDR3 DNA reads TGTGCCAGCAGTTCATCGCCTAGCCAGTACTTC. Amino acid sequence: CASSSSPSQYF.

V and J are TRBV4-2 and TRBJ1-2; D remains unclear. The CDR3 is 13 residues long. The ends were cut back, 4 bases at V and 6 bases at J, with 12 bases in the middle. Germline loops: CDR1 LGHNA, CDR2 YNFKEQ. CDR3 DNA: TGTGCCAGCAGCCTGGCCGGGATCGATGGCTACACCTTC. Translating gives CASSLAGIDGYTF.

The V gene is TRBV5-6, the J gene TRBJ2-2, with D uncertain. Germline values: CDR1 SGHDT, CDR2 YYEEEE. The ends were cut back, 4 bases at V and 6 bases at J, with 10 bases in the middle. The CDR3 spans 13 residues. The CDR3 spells CASSTESAGELFF. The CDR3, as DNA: TGTGCCAGCAGCACCGAGAGCGCCGGGGAGCTGTTTTTT.

CDR3 loop: CASSPWRNPTDTQYF. CDR3 in DNA: TGTGCCAGCTCACCATGGAGGAACCCCACAGATACGCAGTATTTT. The chain recombines TRBV18 with TRBJ2-3, with a weak D call TRBD2 (5 bases). The CDR3 has 15 amino acids. The V and J ends lost 2 bases and 2 bases respectively, with 11 bases between them. CDR1 and CDR2 (germline): KGHSH, LQKENI.

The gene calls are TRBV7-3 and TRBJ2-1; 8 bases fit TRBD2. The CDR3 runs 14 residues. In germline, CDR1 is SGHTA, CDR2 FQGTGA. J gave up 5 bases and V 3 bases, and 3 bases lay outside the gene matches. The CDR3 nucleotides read TGTGCCAGCAGCTTCGGGACTAGGAACAATGAGCAGTTCTTC. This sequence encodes CASSFGTRNNEQFF.

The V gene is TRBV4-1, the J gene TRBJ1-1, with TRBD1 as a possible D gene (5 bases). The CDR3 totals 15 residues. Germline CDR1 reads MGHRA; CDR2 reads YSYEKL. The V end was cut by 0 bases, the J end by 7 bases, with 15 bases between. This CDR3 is CASSQDQGRGYEAFF. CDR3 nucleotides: TGCGCCAGCAGCCAAGATCAGGGCCGGGGGTATGAAGCTTTCTTT.

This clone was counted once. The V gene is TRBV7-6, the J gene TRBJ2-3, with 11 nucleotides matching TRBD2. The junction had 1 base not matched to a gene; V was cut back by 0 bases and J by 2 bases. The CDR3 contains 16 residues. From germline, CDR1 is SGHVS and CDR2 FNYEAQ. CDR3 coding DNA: TGTGCCAGCAGCTTAGCACTAGCGGGGGTCACAGATACGCAGTATTTT. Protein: CASSLALAGVTDTQYF.

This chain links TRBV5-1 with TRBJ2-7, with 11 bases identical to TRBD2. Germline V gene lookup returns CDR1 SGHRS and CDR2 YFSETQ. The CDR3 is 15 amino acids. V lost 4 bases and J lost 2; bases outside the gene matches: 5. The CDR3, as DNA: TGCGCCAGCAGCCGGGGGACTAGCGGTACCTACGAGCAGTACTTC. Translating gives CASSRGTSGTYEQYF.